This TCR beta chain is drawn from a study of T cell responses to AZD1222 COVID-19 vaccine. Using immunoSEQ multiplex PCR, the repertoire was profiled, and TCRdb retains in-frame clones only, with some absent. The sample consists of 150,000 to 200,000 clones, 85% to 90% of them appearing once. Trimming at V came to 0 bases and at J to 3 bases, leaving 4 bases not matched to a gene. Germline loops: CDR1 SGHDT, CDR2 YYEEEE. This CDR3 has 16 residues. The specimen comprised peripheral blood, sampled on day 0 of AZD1222 vaccination. The V call is TRBV5-6, the J call TRBJ2-1; TRBD1 matches at 9 bases. This TCR came from an adult in good health. The CDR3 reads CASSLGSGQGYNEQFF. The DNA for the CDR3 is TGTGCCAGCAGCTTGGGGTCGGGACAGGGCTACAATGAGCAGTTCTTC.